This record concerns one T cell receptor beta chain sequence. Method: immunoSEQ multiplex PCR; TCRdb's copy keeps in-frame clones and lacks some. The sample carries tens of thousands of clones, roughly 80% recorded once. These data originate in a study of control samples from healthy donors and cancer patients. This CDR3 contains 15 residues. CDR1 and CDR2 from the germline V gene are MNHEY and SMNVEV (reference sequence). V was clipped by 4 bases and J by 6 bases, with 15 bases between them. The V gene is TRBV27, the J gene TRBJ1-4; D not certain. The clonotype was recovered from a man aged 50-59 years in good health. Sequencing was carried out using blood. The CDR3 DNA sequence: TGTGCCAGCAGTTCTTACCTCTACAGCGATGAAAAACTGTTTTTT. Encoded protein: CASSSYLYSDEKLFF.